The entry that follows covers one TCR beta chain sequence. Its antigen is undetermined. TCRdb's copy holds only in-frame clones and misses some; the assay was immunoSEQ multiplex PCR. The table includes about 5,200 clones, about 91% detected once. This record comes from a study of brain T cells in children with intractable seizures. Study-level findings and limits: Known viral epitope-specific CDR3s closely matched each case's top public brain CDR3.

Sequencing was limited to surgery cases with top T cell transcript signatures in brain tissue. V was trimmed by 5 bases and J by 3 bases, leaving 12 bases between them. This CDR3 contains 14 residues. The germline gives CDR1 LNHNV, CDR2 YYDKDF (reference sequence). V gene TRBV15 combines with J gene TRBJ2-3; D unclear. The clonotype originates from a boy in the first two years of life with focal cortical dysplasia and intractable seizures. The sequencing used resected brain tissue, collected at surgery. The CDR3 nucleotides read TGTGCCACCAGCCGAACACTGGGAACAGATACGCAGTATTTT. It is translated as CATSRTLGTDTQYF.